These 30 T cell receptor beta chains came from one sample sequenced in a study of graft-versus-host responses after intestinal transplantation. The repertoire was sequenced with immunoSEQ multiplex PCR; TCRdb's copy has only in-frame clones and lacks some. There are about 120,000 clones in the sample; 90% to 95% occur only once, and about 0.11% lies in the top ten. Their specific antigens are unknown. Here the sequenced sample was unstimulated CD4+ T cells sorted from spleen or lymph node cells, taken before intestinal transplant. All receptors come from a human donor who received an intestinal transplant.

This chain links TRBV30 with TRBJ2-5; 7 bases align to TRBD2. The CDR3 runs to 12 residues. In germline, CDR1 is GTSNPN, CDR2 SVGIG (reference sequence). With 2 bases clipped from V and 5 bases from J, the junction kept 2 bases outside the gene matches. The chain's CDR3 is CAWSFGRETQYF. The DNA of the CDR3 is TGTGCCTGGAGTTTCGGGAGGGAGACCCAGTACTTC.

This chain joins TRBV19 and TRBJ2-7; 13 bases line up with TRBD2. CDR1 is LNHDA and CDR2 is SQIVND in the germline V gene (reference sequence). Trimming cost V 3 bases and J 4 bases; bases outside gene matches: 9. This CDR3 contains 17 residues. In DNA, the CDR3 is TGTGCCAGTAGTATGAAATCAGGGACTAGCGGGAAATACGAGCAGTACTTC. Translating gives CASSMKSGTSGKYEQYF.

The chain is built from TRBV11-2 and TRBJ2-2; D gene ambiguous. The CDR3 spans 12 residues. The V gene's germline CDR1 is SGHAT and CDR2 FQNNGV. Deletions cut 1 base from V and 6 bases from J, with 3 bases between. The CDR3 spells CASSLGAGELFF. In DNA, the CDR3 is TGTGCCAGCAGCTTAGGGGCCGGGGAGCTGTTTTTT.

The V gene is TRBV5-1, the J gene TRBJ2-5, with TRBD1 matching over 9 bases. With 3 bases clipped from V and 5 bases from J, the junction kept 2 bases outside the gene matches. Germline V gene data show CDR1 as SGHRS and CDR2 as YFSETQ. The length of the CDR3 is 13 residues. This CDR3 reads CASSYGQGETQYF. CDR3 sequence (DNA): TGCGCCAGCAGCTACGGACAGGGGGAGACCCAGTACTTC.

The V gene is TRBV5-8, the J gene TRBJ2-3; 11 bases map to TRBD2. V shed 4 bases, J shed 5 bases, and the junction held 3 bases outside the gene matches. CDR1 is SGHTS, CDR2 YDEGEE, per germline. The CDR3 runs 14 residues. In nucleotides, the CDR3 is TGTGCCAGCAGCATAGGGACTAGCGGAGATACGCAGTATTTT. It is translated as CASSIGTSGDTQYF. The full variable domain, rest sourced from reference TRBV5-8 and TRBJ2-3, is EAGVTQSPTHLIKTRGQQATLRCSPISGHTSVYWYQQALGLGLQFLLWYDEGEERNRGNFPPRFSGRQFPNYSSELNVNALELEDSALYLCASSIGTSGDTQYFGPGTRLTVL.

This rearrangement joins TRBV28 to TRBJ1-5; D perhaps matches TRBD1 (6 bases). The CDR3 totals 13 residues. V was shortened by 7 bases and J by 6 bases, with 13 bases between the two germline ends. The germline gives CDR1 MDHEN, CDR2 SYDVKM. In DNA, the CDR3 is TGTGCCAGCATCGGGGGCTCGGGTCAGCCCCAGCATTTT. The encoded protein is CASIGGSGQPQHF. Full variable domain (rest looked up from reference TRBV28 and TRBJ1-5): DVKVTQSSRYLVKRTGEKVFLECVQDMDHENMFWYRQDPGLGLRLIYFSYDVKMKEKGDIPEGYSVSREKKERFSLILESASTNQTSMYLCASIGGSGQPQHFGDGTRLSIL.

The rearrangement links TRBV5-1 to TRBJ2-7, with 8 bases matching TRBD1. V trimming: 4 bases; J trimming: 6 bases; junction bases outside the gene matches: 12. The CDR3 is 15 amino acids. Germline V gives CDR1 SGHRS, CDR2 YFSETQ. CDR3 DNA sequence: TGCGCCAGCAGCCTGGGGGACAGGTCTTCGGGCGAGCAGTACTTC. Translating it yields CASSLGDRSSGEQYF.

The rearrangement uses TRBV6-5 and TRBJ2-7, with 7 bases aligning to TRBD2. CDR1 is MNHEY, CDR2 SVGAGI, per germline. Losses at the gene ends were 5 bases for V and 5 bases for J; bases not matched to a gene: 9. The length of the CDR3 is 14 residues. The CDR3 here is CASSQAGRRNEQYF. In nucleotides, the CDR3 is TGTGCCAGCAGTCAAGCGGGGAGGAGGAACGAGCAGTACTTC.

The gene calls are TRBV18 and TRBJ1-4; D is unclear. In germline, CDR1 is KGHSH, CDR2 LQKENI. Trimming took 2 bases from V and 8 from J, leaving 3 bases between them. The CDR3 extends over 11 amino acids. The CDR3 loop reads CASSPDEKLFF. The DNA for the CDR3 is TGTGCCAGCTCACCAGACGAAAAACTGTTTTTT.

The chain is built from TRBV5-1 and TRBJ2-7; 9 nucleotides agree with TRBD2. Trimming removed 0 bases from V and 5 bases from J; junction bases left unmatched: 6. Per germline, CDR1 SGHRS and CDR2 YFSETQ. This CDR3 region has 15 residues. CDR3 sequence (DNA): TGCGCCAGCAGCTTGGTGGGACTAGCTAACCACGAGCAGTACTTC. Translation: CASSLVGLANHEQYF.

CDR3 nucleotide sequence: TGTGCCAGCAGTCCCTCTCGGGGAATCGGGCTTTTCTCTGAAGCTTTCTTT. The encoded protein is CASSPSRGIGLFSEAFF. The V call is TRBV28, the J call TRBJ1-1; D call uncertain. This CDR3 region has 17 residues. From germline, CDR1 is MDHEN and CDR2 SYDVKM. With 5 bases removed from V and 6 bases from J, the gap between germline ends came to 25 bases.

The V gene is TRBV7-9, the J gene TRBJ1-3; no clear D gene. The CDR3 covers 16 residues. Germline CDR1 is SEHNR and CDR2 is FQNEAQ (reference sequence). V lost 1 base and J lost 0, with 10 bases in between. The CDR3 here is CASSLGLRSSGNTIYF. DNA of the CDR3: TGTGCCAGCAGCTTAGGACTCAGGAGCTCTGGAAACACCATATATTTT.

This chain connects TRBV30 to TRBJ2-1; D is ambiguous. The CDR3 has 13 residues. Germline assignment: CDR1 GTSNPN and CDR2 SVGIG (reference sequence). V was trimmed by 3 bases and J by 7 bases, leaving 13 bases between them. In DNA form, the CDR3 reads TGTGCCTGGAGCCCCTCCTACATAAATGAGCAGTTCTTC. Its translation is CAWSPSYINEQFF.

The J gene is TRBJ2-7, the V gene TRBV11-2, with D maybe TRBD1 (6 bases). V lost 5 bases, J lost 1 base, and 15 bases lay in between. The CDR3 runs 15 residues. Germline V gene data show CDR1 as SGHAT and CDR2 as FQNNGV. CDR3 nucleotides: TGTGCCAGCAGCCCCAGACAGGCCAATTCCTACGAGCAGTACTTC. Its protein product is CASSPRQANSYEQYF. The variable domain in full, with the rest retrieved from reference TRBV11-2 and TRBJ2-7, is EAGVAQSPRYKIIEKRQSVAFWCNPISGHATLYWYQQILGQGPKLLIQFQNNGVVDDSQLPKDRFSAERLKGVDSTLKIQPAKLEDSAVYLCASSPRQANSYEQYFGPGTRLTVT.

The chain joins TRBV5-4 to TRBJ2-1; D ambiguous. Looked up from germline, CDR1 is SGHNT and CDR2 is YYREEE (reference sequence). Trimming shortened V by 1 base and J by 4 bases, and 3 bases separated the two germline ends. This CDR3 spans 12 amino acids. CDR3: CASSLIYNEQFF. The DNA for the CDR3 is TGTGCCAGCAGCTTGATTTACAATGAGCAGTTCTTC.

The DNA of the CDR3 is TGTGCCAGCAGCCCAGGGGGCGGGAGAGGGAATGAGCAGTTCTTC. Protein product: CASSPGGGRGNEQFF. The chain joins TRBV7-3 to TRBJ2-1, with a weak D call TRBD1 (8 bases). Per germline, CDR1 SGHTA and CDR2 FQGTGA. The CDR3 runs to 15 residues. Trimming stripped 5 bases from V and 7 bases from J, with 18 bases between.

The CDR3 spells CASSFSRNYGYTF. As DNA, the CDR3 is TGTGCCAGCAGCTTCAGCCGAAACTATGGCTACACCTTC. J is TRBJ1-2 and V is TRBV27; the D is unclear. Germline assignment: CDR1 MNHEY and CDR2 SMNVEV (reference sequence). CDR3 length: 13 residues. V was pared by 6 bases and J by 2 bases, with 10 bases between.

The chain is built from TRBV6-5 and TRBJ1-1; no clear D gene. V lost 7 bases to trimming and J lost 0 bases, with 12 bases between them. This CDR3 is 14 amino acids long. Germline CDR1 reads MNHEY; CDR2 reads SVGAGI. The CDR3 is CASKSADLNTEAFF. In DNA, the CDR3 is TGTGCCAGCAAGTCGGCAGACCTGAACACTGAAGCTTTCTTT.

The rearrangement joins TRBV6-1 to TRBJ2-3, with 13 positions matching TRBD2. CDR1 MNHNS and CDR2 SASEGT come from the germline V gene. This CDR3 spans 14 amino acids. Germline trimming cut 6 bases from V and 5 bases from J; bases unmatched to any gene: 2. The CDR3 reads CASRLAGGRDTQYF. The CDR3 DNA is TGTGCCAGCAGACTAGCGGGAGGGCGAGATACGCAGTATTTT.

This chain connects TRBV28 to TRBJ1-4; 8 bases align to TRBD1. This CDR3 is 12 amino acids long. V trimming: 1 base; J trimming: 11 bases; junction bases outside the gene matches: 0. Germline-derived CDR1 and CDR2 are MDHEN and SYDVKM. The CDR3 loop is CASSLSGGKLFF. In nucleotides, the CDR3 is TGTGCCAGCAGTTTATCAGGGGGCAAACTGTTTTTT.

The V gene is TRBV19, the J gene TRBJ2-1; D is unclear. Trimming took off 4 bases at V and 4 bases at J, with 17 bases between the two ends. CDR3 size: 16 residues. Germline-derived CDR1 and CDR2 are LNHDA and SQIVND (reference sequence). CDR3 sequence (DNA): TGTGCCAGTAGTAATCGGGCCCTCCTCCCTTACAATGAGCAGTTCTTC. Amino acid sequence: CASSNRALLPYNEQFF.

The V gene is TRBV4-1, the J gene TRBJ2-3; TRBD2 agrees at 8 bases. The germline V gene encodes CDR1 MGHRA and CDR2 YSYEKL. V was pared by 0 bases and J by 3 bases, with 8 bases of the junction left unmatched. CDR3 length equals 17 residues. The CDR3 coding sequence is TGCGCCAGCAGCCAAGATTCGGTAGGCGGGAGGACAGATACGCAGTATTTT. This codes for CASSQDSVGGRTDTQYF.

The rearrangement joins TRBV7-9 to TRBJ1-2; D perhaps matches TRBD1 (5 bases). In germline, CDR1 is SEHNR, CDR2 FQNEAQ (reference sequence). Trimming removed 2 bases from V and 4 bases from J, with 11 bases in between. The CDR3 runs to 14 residues. The CDR3 DNA reads TGTGCCAGCAGCTTAATTGAGGGGAGCTATGGCTACACCTTC. Amino acids: CASSLIEGSYGYTF. Based on the CDR3 plus reference TRBV7-9 and TRBJ1-2, the full variable domain is DTGVSQNPRHKITKRGQNVTFRCDPISEHNRLYWYRQTLGQGPEFLTYFQNEAQLEKSRLLSDRFSAERPKGSFSTLEIQRTEQGDSAMYLCASSLIEGSYGYTFGSGTRLTVV.

The J gene is TRBJ2-1, the V gene TRBV9; 9 bases align to TRBD2. V lost 2 bases to trimming and J lost 2 bases; unmatched junction nucleotides: 2. The CDR3 sequence is 15 residues long. CDR1 is SGDLS, CDR2 YYNGEE, per germline. The DNA of the CDR3 is TGTGCCAGCAGCGTTGGGACTAGCACCTACAATGAGCAGTTCTTC. The encoded protein is CASSVGTSTYNEQFF.

The CDR3 spells CASSLEGGGYNEQFF. CDR3 bases: TGCGCCAGCAGCTTGGAGGGCGGAGGCTACAATGAGCAGTTCTTC. The V gene is TRBV5-1, the J gene TRBJ2-1, with a possible D match to TRBD2 (5 bases). Germline CDR1 SGHRS, CDR2 YFSETQ. V was shortened by 0 bases and J by 3 bases, with 10 bases between the two germline ends. The length of the CDR3 is 15 residues.

The CDR3 spells CASSYLGGTEAFF. The CDR3 DNA is TGTGCCAGCAGTTACCTAGGGGGCACTGAAGCTTTCTTT. The chain has TRBV6-5 and TRBJ1-1; D perhaps matches TRBD1 (6 bases). Germline V gene data show CDR1 as MNHEY and CDR2 as SVGAGI. This CDR3 has 13 amino acids. V was trimmed by 2 bases and J by 4 bases, leaving 8 bases between them.

The genes are TRBV28 and TRBJ2-7; 7 positions agree with TRBD2. Germline assignment: CDR1 MDHEN and CDR2 SYDVKM. V gave up 7 bases and J gave up 3 bases; unmatched junction bases: 9. The CDR3 extends over 14 amino acids. CDR3: CASTVGGTDYEQYF. CDR3 nucleotide sequence: TGTGCCAGCACCGTCGGGGGGACGGACTACGAGCAGTACTTC.

The chain combines TRBV5-1 with TRBJ2-1; 7 bases are a match to TRBD1. The V and J ends lost 4 bases and 2 bases, in that order; junction bases with no gene match: 6. The germline V gene has CDR1 SGHRS and CDR2 YFSETQ. This CDR3 is built from 15 residues. CDR3 loop: CASSPTGLTYNEQFF. The CDR3 nucleotides read TGCGCCAGCAGCCCGACAGGGCTGACCTACAATGAGCAGTTCTTC.

The gene calls are TRBV14 and TRBJ2-1; 10 bases are shared with TRBD2. This CDR3 contains 16 residues. Germline V lookup: CDR1 SGHDN, CDR2 FVKESK. J was trimmed by 1 base and V by 3 bases; bases with no gene match: 3. DNA for the CDR3: TGTGCCAGCAGCCAGTGGACTAGCGGTTCCTACAATGAGCAGTTCTTC. Residues: CASSQWTSGSYNEQFF.

The V gene is TRBV30, the J gene TRBJ2-7, with 9 positions matching TRBD1. Trimming took 2 bases from V and 5 from J; bases not matched to a gene: 7. Germline V CDR1 and CDR2: GTSNPN, SVGIG (reference sequence). The CDR3 has 14 residues. The CDR3 spells CAWSRGDRDNEQYF. The CDR3 DNA reads as TGTGCCTGGAGTAGGGGGGACAGGGACAACGAGCAGTACTTC.